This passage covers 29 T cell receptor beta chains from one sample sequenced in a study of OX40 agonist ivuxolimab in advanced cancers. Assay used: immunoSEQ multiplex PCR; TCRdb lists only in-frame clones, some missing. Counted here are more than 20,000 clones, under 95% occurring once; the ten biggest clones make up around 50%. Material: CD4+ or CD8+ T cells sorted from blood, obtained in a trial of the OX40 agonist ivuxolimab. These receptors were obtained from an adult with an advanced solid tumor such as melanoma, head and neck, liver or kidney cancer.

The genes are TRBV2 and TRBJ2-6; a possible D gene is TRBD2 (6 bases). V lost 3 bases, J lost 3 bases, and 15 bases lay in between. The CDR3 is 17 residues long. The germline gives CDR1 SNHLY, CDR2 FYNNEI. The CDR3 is CASSEVEGSYGANVLTF. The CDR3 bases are TGTGCCAGCAGTGAGGTGGAGGGATCATATGGGGCCAACGTCCTGACTTTC.

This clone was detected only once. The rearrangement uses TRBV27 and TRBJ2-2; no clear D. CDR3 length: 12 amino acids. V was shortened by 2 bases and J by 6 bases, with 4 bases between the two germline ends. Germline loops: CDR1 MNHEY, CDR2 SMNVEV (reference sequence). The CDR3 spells CASSLHPGELFF. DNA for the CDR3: TGTGCCAGCAGTTTACATCCCGGGGAGCTGTTTTTT.

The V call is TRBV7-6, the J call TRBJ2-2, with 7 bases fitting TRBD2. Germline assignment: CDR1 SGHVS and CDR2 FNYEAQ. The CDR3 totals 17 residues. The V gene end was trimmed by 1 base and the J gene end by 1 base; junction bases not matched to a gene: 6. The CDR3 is CASSLEYPGGNTGELFF. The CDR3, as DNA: TGTGCCAGCAGCTTAGAATATCCGGGGGGGAACACCGGGGAGCTGTTTTTT.

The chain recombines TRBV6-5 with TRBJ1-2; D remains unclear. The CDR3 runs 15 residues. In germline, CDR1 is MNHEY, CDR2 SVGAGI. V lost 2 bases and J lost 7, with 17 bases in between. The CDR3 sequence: CASSYRYGDEAGYTF. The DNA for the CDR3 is TGTGCCAGCAGTTACCGGTATGGGGATGAGGCTGGCTACACCTTC.

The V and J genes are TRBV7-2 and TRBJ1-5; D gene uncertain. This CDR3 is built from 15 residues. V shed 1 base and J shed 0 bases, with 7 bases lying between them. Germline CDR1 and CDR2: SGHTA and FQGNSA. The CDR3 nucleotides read TGTGCCAGCAGCTTAGTCCGGGGTAGCAATCAGCCCCAGCATTTT. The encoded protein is CASSLVRGSNQPQHF.

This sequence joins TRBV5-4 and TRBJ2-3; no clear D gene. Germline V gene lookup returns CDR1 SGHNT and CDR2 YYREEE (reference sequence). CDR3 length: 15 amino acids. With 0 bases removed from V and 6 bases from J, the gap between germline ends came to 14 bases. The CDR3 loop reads CASSLVQDLMDTQYF. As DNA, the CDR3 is TGTGCCAGCAGCTTGGTGCAGGACCTAATGGATACGCAGTATTTT.

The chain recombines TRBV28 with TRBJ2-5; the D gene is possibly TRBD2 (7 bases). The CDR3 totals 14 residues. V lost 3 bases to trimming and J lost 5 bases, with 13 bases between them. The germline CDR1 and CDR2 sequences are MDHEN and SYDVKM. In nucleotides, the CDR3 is TGTGCCAGCAGTTTTCGGGGGGCGTGGGAGACCCAGTACTTC. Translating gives CASSFRGAWETQYF.

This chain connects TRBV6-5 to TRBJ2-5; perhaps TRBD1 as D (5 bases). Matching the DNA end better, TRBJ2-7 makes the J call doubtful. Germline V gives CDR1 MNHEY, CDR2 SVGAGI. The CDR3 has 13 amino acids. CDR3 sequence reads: CASTDSLSYEQYF. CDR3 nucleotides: TGTGCCAGCACCGACAGCCTCTCCTACGAGCAGTACTTC.

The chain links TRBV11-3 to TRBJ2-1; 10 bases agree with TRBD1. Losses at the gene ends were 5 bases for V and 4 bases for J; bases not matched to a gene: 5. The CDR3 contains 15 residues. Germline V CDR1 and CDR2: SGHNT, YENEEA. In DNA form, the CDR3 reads TGTGCCAGCAGCCTCAGGACAGGGGGTTACAATGAGCAGTTCTTC. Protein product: CASSLRTGGYNEQFF.

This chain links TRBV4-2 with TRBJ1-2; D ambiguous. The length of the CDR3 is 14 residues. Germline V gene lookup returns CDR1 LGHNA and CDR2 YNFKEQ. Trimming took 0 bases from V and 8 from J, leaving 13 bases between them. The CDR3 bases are TGTGCCAGCAGCCAAGATCCGAGTTCGGTAGGCTACACCTTC. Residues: CASSQDPSSVGYTF.

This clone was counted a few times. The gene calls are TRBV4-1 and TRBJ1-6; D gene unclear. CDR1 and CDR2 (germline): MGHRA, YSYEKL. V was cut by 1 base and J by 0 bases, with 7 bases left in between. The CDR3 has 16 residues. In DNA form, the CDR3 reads TGCGCCAGCAGCCAAGGGATCGGCTCCTATAATTCACCCCTCCACTTT. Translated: CASSQGIGSYNSPLHF.

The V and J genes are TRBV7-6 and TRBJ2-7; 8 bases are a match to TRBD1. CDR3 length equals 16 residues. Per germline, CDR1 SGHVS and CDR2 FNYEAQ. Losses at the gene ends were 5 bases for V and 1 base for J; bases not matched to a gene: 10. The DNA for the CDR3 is TGTGCCAGCAGCGAAGGACAGGGATATGGGTCCTACGAGCAGTACTTC. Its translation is CASSEGQGYGSYEQYF.

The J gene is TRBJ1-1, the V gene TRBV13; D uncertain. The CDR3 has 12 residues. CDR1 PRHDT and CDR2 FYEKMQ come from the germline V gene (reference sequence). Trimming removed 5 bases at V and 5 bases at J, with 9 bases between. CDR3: CASSLQGTEAFF. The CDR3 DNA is TGTGCCAGCAGCCTCCAAGGGACTGAAGCTTTCTTT.

CDR3 bases: TGTGCCATCAGTGTAGGGGGCCCCATGAACACTGAAGCTTTCTTT. This gives the protein CAISVGGPMNTEAFF. V gene TRBV10-3 combines with J gene TRBJ1-1, with TRBD1 matching 7 bases. Germline V gene sequence: CDR1 ENHRY, CDR2 SYGVKD. V shed 4 bases and J 0 bases; nucleotides not matched to a gene: 5. The length of the CDR3 is 15 residues.

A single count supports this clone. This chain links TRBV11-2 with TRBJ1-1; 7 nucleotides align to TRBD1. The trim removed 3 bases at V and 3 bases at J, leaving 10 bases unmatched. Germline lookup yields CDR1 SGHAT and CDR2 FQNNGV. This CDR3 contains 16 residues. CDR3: CASSFLSGTEDTEAFF. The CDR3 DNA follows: TGTGCCAGCAGCTTTTTATCCGGGACAGAGGACACTGAAGCTTTCTTT.

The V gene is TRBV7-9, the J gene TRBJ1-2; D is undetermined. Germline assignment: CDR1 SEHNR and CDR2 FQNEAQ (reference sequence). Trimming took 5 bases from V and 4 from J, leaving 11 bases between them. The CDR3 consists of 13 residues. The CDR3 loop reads CASSPPASYGYTF. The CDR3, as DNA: TGTGCCAGCAGCCCGCCGGCCAGCTATGGCTACACCTTC.

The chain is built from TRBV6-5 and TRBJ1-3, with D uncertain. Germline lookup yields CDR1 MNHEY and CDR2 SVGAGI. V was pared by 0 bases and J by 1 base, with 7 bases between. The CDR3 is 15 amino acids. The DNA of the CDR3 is TGTGCCAGCAGTTACTCGGTGGTATCTGGAAACACCATATATTTT. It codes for CASSYSVVSGNTIYF.

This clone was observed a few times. The DNA of the CDR3 is TGTGCCAGCAGTTACGCAGGGGGCCTTAATTCACCCCTCCACTTT. Translation gives CASSYAGGLNSPLHF. The chain couples TRBV6-5 to TRBJ1-6; TRBD1 matches at 8 bases. CDR3 length equals 15 residues. Per germline, CDR1 MNHEY and CDR2 SVGAGI. V shed 2 bases and J 6 bases; nucleotides not matched to a gene: 3.

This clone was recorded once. For the CDR3, the DNA is TGTGCCAGTAGTATAGTAATGTTCGAAGGTAATGAGCAGTTCTTC. It yields the protein CASSIVMFEGNEQFF. This chain uses TRBV19 with TRBJ2-1; D not resolved. Germline V CDR1 and CDR2: LNHDA, SQIVND (reference sequence). Between the trimmed V and J ends, which lost 1 base and 7 bases, there was a span of 14 bases. CDR3 length equals 15 residues.

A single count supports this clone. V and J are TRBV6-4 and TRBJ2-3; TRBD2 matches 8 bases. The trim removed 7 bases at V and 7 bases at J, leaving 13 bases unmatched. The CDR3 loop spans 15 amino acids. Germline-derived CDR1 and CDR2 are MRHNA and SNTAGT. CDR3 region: CASTRWRGACYTQYF. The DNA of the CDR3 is TGTGCCAGCACCCGTTGGCGGGGGGCTTGCTATACGCAGTATTTT.

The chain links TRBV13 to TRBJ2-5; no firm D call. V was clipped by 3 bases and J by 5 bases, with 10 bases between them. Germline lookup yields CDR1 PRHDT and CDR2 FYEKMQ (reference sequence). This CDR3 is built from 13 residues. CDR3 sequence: CASSLEMVETQYF. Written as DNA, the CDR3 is TGTGCCAGCAGCTTGGAAATGGTGGAGACCCAGTACTTC.

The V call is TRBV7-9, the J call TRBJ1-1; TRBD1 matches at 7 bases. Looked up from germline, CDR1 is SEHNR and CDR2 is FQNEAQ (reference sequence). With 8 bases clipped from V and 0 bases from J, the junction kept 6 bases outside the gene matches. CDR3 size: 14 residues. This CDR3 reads CASSRQGMNTEAFF. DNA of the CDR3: TGTGCCAGCTCTAGACAGGGTATGAACACTGAAGCTTTCTTT.

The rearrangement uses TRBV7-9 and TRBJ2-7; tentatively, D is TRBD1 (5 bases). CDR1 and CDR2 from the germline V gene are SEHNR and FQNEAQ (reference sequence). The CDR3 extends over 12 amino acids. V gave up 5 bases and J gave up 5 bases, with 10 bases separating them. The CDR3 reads CASSARVDEQYF. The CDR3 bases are TGTGCCAGCAGCGCCAGGGTCGACGAGCAGTACTTC.

This chain's CDR3 is CASSPATGPSYEQYF. CDR3 coding DNA: TGTGCCAGCAGCCCCGCGACAGGGCCCTCCTACGAGCAGTACTTC. The gene calls are TRBV9 and TRBJ2-7, with 7 bases fitting TRBD1. Germline V gene sequence: CDR1 SGDLS, CDR2 YYNGEE. The CDR3 has 15 residues. V shed 4 bases, J shed 0 bases, and the junction held 7 bases outside the gene matches. Combining the CDR3 with reference TRBV9 and TRBJ2-7 gives the whole variable domain DSGVTQTPKHLITATGQRVTLRCSPRSGDLSVYWYQQSLDQGLQFLIQYYNGEERAKGNILERFSAQQFPDLHSELNLSSLELGDSALYFCASSPATGPSYEQYFGPGTRLTVT.

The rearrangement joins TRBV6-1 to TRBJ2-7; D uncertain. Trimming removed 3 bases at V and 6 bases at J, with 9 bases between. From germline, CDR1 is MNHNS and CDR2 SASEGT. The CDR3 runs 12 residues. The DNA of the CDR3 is TGTGCCAGCAGTGACCCTATGGGCGAGCAGTACTTC. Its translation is CASSDPMGEQYF.

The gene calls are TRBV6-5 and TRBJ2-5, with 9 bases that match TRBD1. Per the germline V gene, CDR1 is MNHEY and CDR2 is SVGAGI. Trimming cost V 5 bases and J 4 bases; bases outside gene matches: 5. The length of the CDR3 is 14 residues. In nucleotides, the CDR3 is TGTGCCAGCAGTACAGGGGGCGAAGGAGAGACCCAGTACTTC. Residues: CASSTGGEGETQYF.

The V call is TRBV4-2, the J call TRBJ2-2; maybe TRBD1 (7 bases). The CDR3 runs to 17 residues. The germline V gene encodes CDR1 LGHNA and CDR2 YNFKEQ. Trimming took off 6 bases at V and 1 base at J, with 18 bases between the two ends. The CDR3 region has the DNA TGTGCCAGCAGTCACTGGGGAGGACAGGAGAACACCGGGGAGCTGTTTTTT. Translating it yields CASSHWGGQENTGELFF.

The CDR3 loop is CASSIVAWEPQHF. CDR3 in DNA: TGTGCCAGTAGTATAGTAGCCTGGGAGCCCCAGCATTTT. The chain uses TRBV19 and TRBJ1-5; D call uncertain. The CDR3 runs 13 residues. V was shortened by 1 base and J by 8 bases, with 9 bases between the two germline ends. Germline lookup yields CDR1 LNHDA and CDR2 SQIVND (reference sequence).

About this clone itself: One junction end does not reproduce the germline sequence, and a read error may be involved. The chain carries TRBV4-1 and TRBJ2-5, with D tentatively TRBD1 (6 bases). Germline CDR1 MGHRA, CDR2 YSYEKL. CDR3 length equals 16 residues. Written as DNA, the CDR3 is TGCGCCAGCAGCCAGCCCCAGGACAGCTACCAGGAGACCCAGTACTTC. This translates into CASSQPQDSYQETQYF.